Listed here is a single T cell receptor (beta chain). These data are taken from a study of blood T cell repertoires in COVID-19. At the level of the study: From the United States, Italy and Spain came samples of acute and convalescent COVID-19. T cells, B-cell-depleted T cells, or PBMCs supplied cDNA or gDNA.

This CDR3 region has 14 residues. In germline, CDR1 is KGHDR, CDR2 SFDVKD. The V gene lost 4 bases and the J gene lost 4 bases, with 12 bases spanning the gap. How the authors handled the data: Reference gene primer amplification gave nucleated cell count estimates. The repertoire was sequenced with immunoSEQ multiplex PCR; TCRdb's copy has only in-frame clones and lacks some. V, J and clone size are those of that table, while D and trimming were read from the DNA. The table has around 93,000 clones, around 81% seen once; the top ten hold 3.5% to 5%. The chain combines TRBV24-1 with TRBJ2-5; D is possibly TRBD1 (6 bases). The sample comprised peripheral blood. The receptor comes from a man aged 55 to 70 with acute or convalescent COVID-19. CDR3 sequence: CATSDPTGTETQYF. The CDR3 DNA reads as TGTGCCACCAGTGACCCCACAGGGACAGAGACCCAGTACTTC.